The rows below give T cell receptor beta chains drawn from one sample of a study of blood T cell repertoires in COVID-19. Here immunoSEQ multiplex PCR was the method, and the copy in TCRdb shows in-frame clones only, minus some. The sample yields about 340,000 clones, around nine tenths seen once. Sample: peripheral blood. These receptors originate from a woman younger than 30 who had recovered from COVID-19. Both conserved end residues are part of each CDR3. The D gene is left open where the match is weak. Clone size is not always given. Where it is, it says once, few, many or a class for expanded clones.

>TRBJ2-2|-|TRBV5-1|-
CASSLRATQGTGELFF
TGCGCCAGCAGCTTGAGAGCTACTCAGGGGACCGGGGAGCTGTTTTTT
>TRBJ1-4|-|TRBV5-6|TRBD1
CASSPGTGFLTNEKLFF
TGTGCCAGCAGCCCCGGGACAGGGTTCTTAACTAATGAAAAACTGTTTTTT
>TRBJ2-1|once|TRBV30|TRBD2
CAWLPTSGRWASANEQFF
TGTGCCTGGCTCCCTACTAGCGGGAGATGGGCGTCGGCCAATGAGCAGTTCTTC
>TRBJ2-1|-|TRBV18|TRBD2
CASSPLLPGLVDNEQFF
TGTGCCAGCTCACCACTACTACCAGGACTAGTCGACAATGAGCAGTTCTTC
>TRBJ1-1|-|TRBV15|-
CATSTRGFATEAFF
TGTGCCACCAGCACTCGAGGGTTCGCGACTGAAGCTTTCTTT
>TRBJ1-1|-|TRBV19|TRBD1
CASSRSGTGFGLNTEAFF
TGTGCCAGTAGTAGATCCGGGACAGGGTTTGGGTTGAACACTGAAGCTTTCTTT
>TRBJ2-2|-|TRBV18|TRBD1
CASSPLSPGQGVTGELFF
TGTGCCAGCTCACCACTATCGCCGGGACAGGGGGTCACCGGGGAGCTGTTTTTT
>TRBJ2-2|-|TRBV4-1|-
CASSQSTGELFF
TGCGCCAGCAGCCAGTCAACCGGGGAGCTGTTTTTT
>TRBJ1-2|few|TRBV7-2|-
CASSPRVYGYTF
TGTGCCAGCAGCCCGAGGGTCTATGGCTACACCTTC
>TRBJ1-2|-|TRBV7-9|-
CASSLVGGEGHGYTF
TGTGCCAGCAGCTTAGTAGGGGGTGAAGGCCATGGCTACACCTTC
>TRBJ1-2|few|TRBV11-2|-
CASSLTLYGYTF
TGTGCCAGCAGCTTAACTCTCTATGGCTACACCTTC
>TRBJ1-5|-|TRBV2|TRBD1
CASRETGNNQPQHF
TGTGCCAGCAGGGAGACAGGGAACAATCAGCCCCAGCATTTT
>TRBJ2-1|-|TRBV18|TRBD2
CASSLRLAGEMGEQFF
TGTGCCAGCTCACTTAGACTAGCGGGAGAGATGGGTGAGCAGTTCTTC
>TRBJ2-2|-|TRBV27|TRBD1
CASSLDWDSRFGELFF
TGTGCCAGCAGTCTCGACTGGGACAGCCGATTCGGGGAGCTGTTTTTT
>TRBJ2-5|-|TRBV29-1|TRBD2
CSVERGAGAQETQYF
TGCAGCGTTGAGAGAGGAGCGGGGGCTCAAGAGACCCAGTACTTC
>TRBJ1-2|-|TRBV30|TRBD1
CAWSVRAGGSGYTF
TGTGCCTGGAGTGTACGGGCAGGGGGCTCTGGCTACACCTTC
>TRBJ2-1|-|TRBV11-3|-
CASSLGTSKGDEQFF
TGTGCCAGCAGCTTAGGCACTAGTAAGGGCGATGAGCAGTTCTTC
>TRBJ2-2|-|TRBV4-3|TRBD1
CASSQDTRGTGASGELFF
TGCGCCAGCAGCCAAGACACGCGAGGGACAGGGGCCTCCGGGGAGCTGTTTTTT
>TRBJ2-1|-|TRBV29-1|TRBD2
CSAQGLAGDRWFF
TGCAGCGCGCAAGGGCTAGCGGGAGACCGATGGTTCTTC
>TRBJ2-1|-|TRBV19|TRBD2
CASSNRLAGYNEQFF
TGTGCCAGTAGTAATAGACTAGCGGGGTACAATGAGCAGTTCTTC
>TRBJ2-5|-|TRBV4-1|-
CASSQQVFRETQYF
TGCGCCAGCAGCCAACAGGTCTTTAGAGAGACCCAGTACTTC
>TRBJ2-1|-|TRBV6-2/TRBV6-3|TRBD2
CASSYGTSGTRVNEQFF
TGTGCCAGCAGTTACGGGACTAGCGGGACGAGGGTCAATGAGCAGTTCTTC
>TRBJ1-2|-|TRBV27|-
CASSLYAGLNYGYTF
TGTGCCAGCAGTTTATACGCCGGACTTAACTATGGCTACACCTTC
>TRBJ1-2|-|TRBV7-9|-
CASSYGQLNNYGYTF
TGTGCCAGCAGCTATGGACAGCTTAATAACTATGGCTACACCTTC
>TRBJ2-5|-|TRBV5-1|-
CASRFTDEYQETQYF
TGCGCCAGCAGATTTACTGATGAGTACCAAGAGACCCAGTACTTC
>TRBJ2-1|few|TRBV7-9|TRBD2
CASSLLAGVWNEQFF
TGTGCCAGCAGCCTACTAGCGGGAGTTTGGAATGAGCAGTTCTTC
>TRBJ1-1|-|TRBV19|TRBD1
CASLGDRGVEAFF
TGTGCCAGTCTGGGGGACAGGGGTGTAGAAGCTTTCTTT
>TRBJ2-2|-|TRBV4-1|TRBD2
CASSPAPGLAGSGELFF
TGCGCCAGCAGTCCAGCGCCCGGACTAGCTGGAAGCGGGGAGCTGTTTTTT
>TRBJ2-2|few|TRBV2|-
CASSRAVVTGELFF
TGTGCCAGCTCTCGAGCGGTCGTCACCGGGGAGCTGTTTTTT
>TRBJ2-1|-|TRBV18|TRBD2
CASSALAGQNEQFF
TGTGCCAGCTCAGCGCTAGCGGGGCAAAATGAGCAGTTCTTC
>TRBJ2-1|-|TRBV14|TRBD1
CASGRQGEGYEQFF
TGTGCCAGCGGAAGACAGGGGGAGGGATATGAGCAGTTCTTC
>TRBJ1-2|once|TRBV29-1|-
CSALNLDSYGYTF
TGCAGCGCCCTAAACCTCGACAGTTATGGCTACACCTTC
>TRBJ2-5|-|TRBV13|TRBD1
CASSFSSTGPETQYF
TGTGCCAGCAGCTTCTCCTCGACAGGGCCAGAGACCCAGTACTTC
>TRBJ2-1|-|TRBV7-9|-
CASSLFAGRYNEQFF
TGTGCCAGCAGCTTATTTGCAGGCCGCTACAATGAGCAGTTCTTC
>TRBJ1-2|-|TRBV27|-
CASRDLGSIHGGYTF
TGTGCCAGCAGGGACCTGGGGAGCATCCATGGAGGCTACACCTTC
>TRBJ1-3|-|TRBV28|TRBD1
CASSVTGGTGNTIYF
TGTGCCAGCAGTGTCACAGGGGGGACTGGAAACACCATATATTTT
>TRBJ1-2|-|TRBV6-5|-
CASSYSRGNGYTF
TGTGCCAGCAGTTACTCGAGGGGGAATGGCTACACCTTC
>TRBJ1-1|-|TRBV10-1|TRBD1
CASSSTNTGETEAFF
TGCGCCAGCAGCTCCACAAATACAGGGGAGACTGAAGCTTTCTTT
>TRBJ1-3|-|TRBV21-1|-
CASSKGDRDGNTIYF
TGTGCCAGCAGCAAAGGGGACAGGGATGGAAACACCATATATTTT
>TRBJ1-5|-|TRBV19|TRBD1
CASSLDRVPSNQPQHF
TGTGCCAGTAGCCTCGACAGGGTCCCTAGCAATCAGCCCCAGCATTTT
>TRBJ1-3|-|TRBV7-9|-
CASSSIDTTSGNTIYF
TGTGCCAGCAGCTCGATAGACACAACTTCTGGAAACACCATATATTTT
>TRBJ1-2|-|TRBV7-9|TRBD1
CASSLTGANYGYTF
TGTGCCAGCAGCCTCACAGGGGCGAACTATGGCTACACCTTC
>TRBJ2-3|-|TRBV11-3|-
CASSRGAHPDTQYF
TGTGCCAGCAGCCGGGGGGCGCACCCAGATACGCAGTATTTT
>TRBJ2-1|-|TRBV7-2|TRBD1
CASSSYSGQVSGYYNEQFF
TGTGCCAGCAGCTCTTATTCGGGACAGGTGAGCGGATACTACAATGAGCAGTTCTTC